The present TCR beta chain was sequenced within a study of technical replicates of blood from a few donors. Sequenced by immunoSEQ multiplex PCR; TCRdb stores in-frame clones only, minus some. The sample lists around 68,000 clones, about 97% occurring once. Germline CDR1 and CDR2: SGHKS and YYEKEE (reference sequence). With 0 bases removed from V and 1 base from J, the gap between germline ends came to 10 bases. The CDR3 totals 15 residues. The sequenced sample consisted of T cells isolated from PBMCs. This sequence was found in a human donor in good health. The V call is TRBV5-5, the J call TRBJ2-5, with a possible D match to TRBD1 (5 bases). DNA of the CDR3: TGTGCCAGCAGCTTGGTCCCCCAGGGCCAAGAGACCCAGTACTTC. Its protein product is CASSLVPQGQETQYF.